The 11 T cell receptor beta chains below all came from one sample that was sequenced in a study of blood T cell repertoires in COVID-19. The table came from immunoSEQ multiplex PCR; TCRdb's copy has only in-frame clones and leaves some out. The sample holds about 160,000 clones; 65% to 90% are singletons and the top ten take more than 3%. Sequencing was carried out using peripheral blood. These receptors all stem from a man aged 65 to 85 with acute or convalescent COVID-19.

The chain links TRBV6-5 to TRBJ1-5, with 11 bases aligning to TRBD1. The CDR3 totals 15 residues. J was trimmed by 7 bases and V by 6 bases; bases with no gene match: 8. The germline gives CDR1 MNHEY, CDR2 SVGAGI. The CDR3 reads CASRAGTGGWQPQHF. The CDR3 region has the DNA TGTGCCAGCAGAGCCGGGACAGGGGGTTGGCAGCCCCAGCATTTT.

CDR3 nucleotides: TGTGCCAGCAGTTTGCCGGGACAGCCTGAAAAACTGTTTTTT. Amino acids: CASSLPGQPEKLFF. This rearrangement joins TRBV28 to TRBJ1-4; 7 nucleotides match TRBD1. V was clipped by 3 bases and J by 7 bases; unmatched bases: 5. Germline lookup yields CDR1 MDHEN and CDR2 SYDVKM. The CDR3 totals 14 residues.

The chain recombines TRBV5-1 with TRBJ2-2; 10 positions match TRBD2. The junction had 5 bases not matched to a gene; V was cut back by 4 bases and J by 5 bases. The CDR3 runs 15 residues. The germline V gene has CDR1 SGHRS and CDR2 YFSETQ. The DNA for the CDR3 is TGCGCCAGCAGCCCAGCGGGAGGGAGTACCGGGGAGCTGTTTTTT. It specifies CASSPAGGSTGELFF.

This sequence joins TRBV18 and TRBJ2-3; TRBD2 matches 14 bases. Germline loops: CDR1 KGHSH, CDR2 LQKENI. V shed 4 bases, J shed 4 bases, and the junction held 4 bases outside the gene matches. The CDR3 extends over 16 amino acids. The CDR3: CASSQGLAGDADTQYF. The CDR3 DNA reads as TGTGCCAGCTCACAGGGACTAGCGGGAGACGCAGATACGCAGTATTTT.

This clone has just one count. The rearrangement joins TRBV25-1 to TRBJ1-2; tentatively, D is TRBD1 (5 bases). The CDR3 loop spans 13 amino acids. Germline V gene data show CDR1 as MGHDK and CDR2 as SYGVNS. The V and J ends lost 4 bases and 4 bases respectively, with 10 bases between them. The CDR3 reads CASSGGRFYGYTF. CDR3 sequence (DNA): TGTGCCAGCAGTGGGGGCAGGTTCTATGGCTACACCTTC.

The gene calls are TRBV5-4 and TRBJ2-7; 13 bases fit TRBD2. The V segment lost 2 bases and the J segment 3 bases; nucleotides outside the gene matches: 8. The germline gives CDR1 SGHNT, CDR2 YYREEE (reference sequence). The CDR3 has 17 residues. The DNA for the CDR3 is TGTGCCAGCAGCTTTGGACTAGCGGGAGTACGATTCTACGAGCAGTACTTC. Translated, it gives CASSFGLAGVRFYEQYF.

This chain joins TRBV10-3 and TRBJ1-4; tentative D call: TRBD1 (6 bases). Trimming shortened V by 9 bases and J by 1 base, and 9 bases separated the two germline ends. Germline V gene sequence: CDR1 ENHRY, CDR2 SYGVKD. This CDR3 comprises 13 residues. The chain's CDR3 is CAIHRETNEKLFF. In DNA form, the CDR3 reads TGTGCCATTCACAGGGAAACTAATGAAAAACTGTTTTTT.

The rearrangement joins TRBV27 to TRBJ1-6; possibly TRBD1 for D (6 bases). V lost 4 bases, J lost 1 base, and 32 bases lay in between. Germline loops: CDR1 MNHEY, CDR2 SMNVEV (reference sequence). The CDR3 contains 23 residues. CDR3 DNA: TGTGCCAGCAGTTCCTTCGGGGGGGCGAGGGGGGCAAACAACGGGTCCTATAATTCACCCCTCCACTTT. Translating it yields CASSSFGGARGANNGSYNSPLHF.

The chain recombines TRBV6-5 with TRBJ2-7, with 9 bases matching TRBD2. Looked up from germline, CDR1 is MNHEY and CDR2 is SVGAGI. The junction had 8 bases not matched to a gene; V was cut back by 0 bases and J by 5 bases. The CDR3 consists of 16 residues. Written as DNA, the CDR3 is TGTGCCAGCAGTTACTCTCTCCTAGCGGGAAAGAACGAGCAGTACTTC. Residues: CASSYSLLAGKNEQYF.

This clone was seen once. This chain uses TRBV9 with TRBJ2-7, with D possibly matching TRBD1 (7 bases). Germline V CDR1 and CDR2: SGDLS, YYNGEE. The CDR3 extends over 15 amino acids. The V end was cut by 0 bases, the J end by 7 bases, with 17 bases between. The CDR3 reads CASSVGSQGGWEQYF. The CDR3 region has the DNA TGTGCCAGCAGCGTAGGGTCCCAGGGGGGATGGGAGCAGTACTTC.

This chain connects TRBV6-2 or TRBV6-3 to TRBJ2-1; the match to TRBD2 covers 16 bases. The V gene's germline CDR1 is MNHEY and CDR2 SVGEGT. There are 17 residues in the CDR3. V trimming: 6 bases; J trimming: 5 bases; junction bases outside the gene matches: 7. In DNA, the CDR3 is TGTGCCAGCAGCCGGGGACTAGCGGGAGGGCCCAACAATGAGCAGTTCTTC. Amino acid sequence: CASSRGLAGGPNNEQFF.